The source of this TCR beta chain is a study of monozygotic twins with inflammatory bowel disease. The study, taken as a whole, reports: Diversity of TCRbeta measured by inverse Simpson was lower in IBD patients than in healthy co-twins. Lower sharing of clonotypes with other individuals was seen in IBD patients than in healthy twins. This was most marked in patients showing signs of disease activity. Backing was not found for a single strong signal or clonotype associated with IBD.

This CDR3 is built from 15 residues. Looked up from germline, CDR1 is MGHRA and CDR2 is YSYEKL. Comment on this clonotype: The antigen is unknown.

Each sample had eight separate cDNA synthesis reactions. TCRdb reprocessed the 5' RACE reads, with one entry per CDR3 protein and no DNA. The sample includes about 350,000 distinct CDR3 sequences. The rearrangement joins TRBV4-1 to TRBJ1-2. Sequences were obtained from blood. The origin of this receptor is a human donor with ulcerative colitis or Crohn's disease, or a healthy co-twin of an affected twin (not recorded which). CDR3 sequence reads: CASSQDRAANYGYTF.